This TCR beta chain came from a study of identical twins. TCRdb independently ran MiXCR on the 5' RACE reads; one entry per CDR3 protein. The repertoire holds 1.5 million to 2 million distinct CDR3 sequences, with more than 30% as singletons. Study outcomes and limitations: Fewer insertions characterized abundant cord blood beta clonotypes, whereas memory repertoires showed none.

Germline loops: CDR1 SGDLS, CDR2 YYNGEE. Trimming shortened V by 3 bases and J by 7 bases, and 17 bases separated the two germline ends. The CDR3 runs 15 residues. About this clonotype: Its antigen is currently unknown.

The donor group consisted entirely of healthy Caucasians. The V gene is TRBV9, the J gene TRBJ2-1; D possibly matches TRBD1 or TRBD2 (5 bases each). The receptor's source is a newborn girl in good health. The sequenced sample consisted of cord blood. As DNA, the CDR3 is TGTGCCAGCAGCGGGGGACCCTCGCGAAGGAATGAGCAGTTCTTC. This translates into CASSGGPSRRNEQFF.